These 5 T cell receptor beta chains were sequenced from one sample in a study of Graves' ophthalmopathy and Graves' hyperthyroidism. The authors amplified TCR beta CDR3 regions, and they did so from RNA transcripts for repertoire sequencing. After a first-round RT-PCR with HTBI primers, a second-round multiplex PCR was run. TCRdb used MiXCR to reprocess the multiplex PCR reads, holding one entry per CDR3 protein. The data contain approximately 1.2 million distinct CDR3 sequences, approximately 35% of them seen just once; the ten biggest clones take up 11%. Material for sequencing was peripheral blood or thyroid tissue (not recorded which). These TCRs come from an adult man with Graves' hyperthyroidism.

As to this clonotype: Just one base apart from a much larger clone, this may be a read error. V usage is TRBV9 and J usage is TRBJ2-2, with 8 bases aligning to TRBD1. CDR1 and CDR2 (germline): SGDLS, YYNGEE. The CDR3 extends over 16 amino acids. The CDR3 protein is CASSVVQGAATGELLF. The CDR3 DNA reads TGTGCCAGCAGCGTAGTTCAGGGGGCAGCCACCGGGGAGCTGCTTTTT.

A word on this clonotype: Possible read error: a much larger clone is one base away. The chain employs TRBV10-3 and TRBJ2-7; 10 bases fit TRBD2. The CDR3 has 17 amino acids. Germline V gene data show CDR1 as ENHRY and CDR2 as SYGVKD. The CDR3 reads CAIKGTEREGTSYEQSF. DNA of the CDR3: TGTGCCATCAAAGGGACGGAGCGGGAGGGAACCTCCTACGAGCAGTCCTTC.

Worth noting for this clonotype: One end of the junction fails to match germline, which may point to a read error. The chain is built from TRBV10-2 and TRBJ1-1; D is unclear. In germline, CDR1 is WSHSY, CDR2 SAAADI. The length of the CDR3 is 15 residues. CDR3 bases: TGTGCCAGCAGTTATAGGAGACATTTGAACACTGAAGCTTTCTTT. Its translation: CASSYRRHLNTEAFF.

The table lists this clonotype with a few counts. The chain's CDR3 is CAISESGTGGAYGYTF. The CDR3 nucleotides read TGTGCCATCAGTGAGTCTGGGACAGGGGGCGCGTATGGCTACACCTTC. The chain employs TRBV10-3 and TRBJ1-2; 12 nucleotides line up with TRBD1. J lost 5 bases, V lost 0 bases, and 4 bases had no gene match. The CDR3 contains 16 residues. CDR1 is ENHRY and CDR2 is SYGVKD in the germline V gene.

This clonotype was seen a handful of times. The J gene is TRBJ1-1, the V gene TRBV29-1; D gene ambiguous. The germline V gene encodes CDR1 SQVTM and CDR2 ANQGSEA. Trimming cost V 7 bases and J 2 bases, with 14 bases left between them. This CDR3 region has 13 residues. The CDR3 reads CSARPDLNTEAFF. The CDR3 nucleotides read TGCAGCGCCCGGCCAGATCTCAACACTGAAGCTTTCTTT.